These 22 T cell receptor beta chains were sequenced from one sample in a study of blood T cell repertoires in COVID-19. Produced via immunoSEQ multiplex PCR; TCRdb's table is partial and in-frame only. The sample holds roughly 280,000 clones; about nine tenths are singletons and the top ten take approximately 2%. Sequenced input: peripheral blood. Receptor source: a man aged 45 to 65 with acute or convalescent COVID-19.

The chain joins TRBV15 to TRBJ2-5, with 15 nucleotides matching TRBD2. Germline loops: CDR1 LNHNV, CDR2 YYDKDF (reference sequence). V lost 5 bases to trimming and J lost 2 bases; unmatched junction nucleotides: 6. CDR3 length equals 17 residues. The DNA for the CDR3 is TGTGCCACCAGCGCAGGGACTAGCGGGGGGAGTCAAGAGACCCAGTACTTC. Amino acids: CATSAGTSGGSQETQYF.

This rearrangement joins TRBV5-6 to TRBJ2-7, with a weak D call TRBD1 (5 bases). CDR3 length equals 15 residues. V lost 2 bases, J lost 0 bases, and 12 bases lay in between. CDR1 and CDR2 (germline): SGHDT, YYEEEE. The CDR3 DNA reads as TGTGCCAGCAGCTTAAAACGGACATACTCCTACGAGCAGTACTTC. This codes for CASSLKRTYSYEQYF.

The genes are TRBV4-1 and TRBJ2-2, with D maybe TRBD2 (6 bases). Germline CDR1 reads MGHRA; CDR2 reads YSYEKL. The CDR3 is 18 residues long. The V end lost 4 bases, the J end lost 6 bases, and 24 bases lay between the germline ends. The CDR3: CASSPPPGLRIHAGELFF. The CDR3 DNA reads TGCGCCAGCAGCCCCCCCCCAGGACTACGCATCCACGCCGGGGAGCTGTTTTTT.

The chain is built from TRBV30 and TRBJ2-7; TRBD2 might be the D (7 bases). This CDR3 is 12 amino acids long. Deletions cut 4 bases from V and 2 bases from J, with 9 bases between. Germline CDR1 and CDR2: GTSNPN and SVGIG (reference sequence). Written as DNA, the CDR3 is TGTGCCTGGAAGGGGGGGACCTACGAGCAGTACTTC. It codes for CAWKGGTYEQYF.

This chain joins TRBV18 and TRBJ2-5; 7 bases are shared with TRBD2. V was clipped by 7 bases and J by 4 bases; unmatched bases: 9. The germline V gene encodes CDR1 KGHSH and CDR2 LQKENI. The CDR3 consists of 14 residues. The CDR3 spells CASFLTPGGETQYF. DNA for the CDR3: TGTGCCAGCTTCCTCACCCCGGGGGGAGAGACCCAGTACTTC.

This chain connects TRBV6-5 to TRBJ2-5; the D gene is possibly TRBD2 (6 bases). CDR1 is MNHEY and CDR2 is SVGAGI in the germline V gene. The V and J ends lost 6 bases and 2 bases respectively, with 13 bases between them. This CDR3 spans 14 amino acids. The CDR3 region is CASRVTGTQETQYF. The CDR3 DNA reads as TGTGCCAGCAGAGTAACCGGGACTCAAGAGACCCAGTACTTC.

The V call is TRBV11-2, the J call TRBJ1-5; D gene unclear. The CDR3 consists of 13 residues. Germline lookup yields CDR1 SGHAT and CDR2 FQNNGV. Trimming cost V 0 bases and J 3 bases, with 3 bases left between them. CDR3 sequence: CASSLDINQPQHF. In nucleotides, the CDR3 is TGTGCCAGCAGCTTAGATATCAATCAGCCCCAGCATTTT. Combining the CDR3 with reference TRBV11-2 and TRBJ1-5 gives the whole variable domain EAGVAQSPRYKIIEKRQSVAFWCNPISGHATLYWYQQILGQGPKLLIQFQNNGVVDDSQLPKDRFSAERLKGVDSTLKIQPAKLEDSAVYLCASSLDINQPQHFGDGTRLSIL.

This clone was seen at least ten times. The J gene is TRBJ1-5, the V gene TRBV2; D unresolved. With 4 bases removed from V and 6 bases from J, the gap between germline ends came to 10 bases. Germline V gene data show CDR1 as SNHLY and CDR2 as FYNNEI. The CDR3 is 13 residues long. For the CDR3, the DNA is TGTGCCAGCAGTGGACTAATGGGTCAGCCCCAGCATTTT. Translating gives CASSGLMGQPQHF.

CDR3 nucleotide sequence: TGTGCCAGTACCGTTGGGGGGGCAGATACGCAGTATTTT. Its translation: CASTVGGADTQYF. This chain uses TRBV19 with TRBJ2-3, with TRBD2 matching 7 bases. Trimming took 7 bases from V and 4 from J; bases not matched to a gene: 5. The CDR3 is 13 residues long. CDR1 is LNHDA and CDR2 is SQIVND in the germline V gene (reference sequence).

The chain employs TRBV7-8 and TRBJ2-1, with 7 bases fitting TRBD2. Germline values: CDR1 SGHVS, CDR2 FQNEAQ. V shed 6 bases and J 0 bases; nucleotides not matched to a gene: 14. This CDR3 spans 18 amino acids. CDR3 nucleotide sequence: TGTGCCAGCAGGGGGGGAAGCCCGCGGGGGAGCTCCTACAATGAGCAGTTCTTC. The encoded protein is CASRGGSPRGSSYNEQFF.

This clone was seen more than once but under ten times. This chain links TRBV4-1 with TRBJ1-3; no clear D. Per the germline V gene, CDR1 is MGHRA and CDR2 is YSYEKL. The ends were cut back, 4 bases at V and 0 bases at J, with 13 bases in the middle. The length of the CDR3 is 16 residues. In nucleotides, the CDR3 is TGCGCCAGCAGCCCAGGACTTCGGGGCTCTGGAAACACCATATATTTT. Protein product: CASSPGLRGSGNTIYF.

The J gene is TRBJ1-2, the V gene TRBV3-1 (or the pseudogene TRBV3-2); tentative D call: TRBD1 (5 bases). The length of the CDR3 is 16 residues. The V and J ends lost 1 base and 2 bases respectively, with 14 bases between them. Per the germline V gene, CDR1 is LGHDT and CDR2 is YNNKEL (reference sequence). In nucleotides, the CDR3 is TGTGCCAGCAGCCAAGGAACGACAGAAAGAAACTATGGCTACACCTTC. Translation: CASSQGTTERNYGYTF.

This chain's CDR3 is CASSSVGTGRSSSYGYTF. For the CDR3, the DNA is TGTGCCAGCAGCTCAGTGGGAACAGGGCGCTCTTCGAGCTATGGCTACACCTTC. V and J are TRBV7-3 and TRBJ1-2, with D perhaps TRBD1 (6 bases). The V and J ends lost 4 bases and 4 bases respectively, with 25 bases between them. This CDR3 has 18 amino acids. The germline CDR1 and CDR2 sequences are SGHTA and FQGTGA.

The chain carries TRBV3-1 (or the pseudogene TRBV3-2) and TRBJ1-2, with 9 nucleotides matching TRBD1. The V gene's germline CDR1 is LGHDT and CDR2 YNNKEL (reference sequence). This CDR3 has 15 amino acids. The junction had 8 bases not matched to a gene; V was cut back by 4 bases and J by 5 bases. Here the CDR3 reads CASSPGTGTRYGYTF. The DNA for the CDR3 is TGTGCCAGCAGCCCCGGGACAGGGACTAGGTATGGCTACACCTTC.

This clone was counted a few times. CDR3 residues: CASSPRTATDTQYF. The CDR3 DNA follows: TGTGCCAGCAGTCCCAGGACAGCCACAGATACGCAGTATTTT. This chain connects TRBV27 to TRBJ2-3, with D possibly TRBD1 on 6 matching bases. V was clipped by 5 bases and J by 2 bases, with 11 bases between them. CDR3 size: 14 residues. Germline V lookup: CDR1 MNHEY, CDR2 SMNVEV (reference sequence).

This clone occurred once. DNA for the CDR3: TGTGCCAGCAGCGTAGTCCCCGGGGAAGGTACGCAGTATTTT. This codes for CASSVVPGEGTQYF. The chain recombines TRBV9 with TRBJ2-3, with a possible D match to TRBD2 (5 bases). V gave up 0 bases and J gave up 8 bases, with 13 bases separating them. Germline V CDR1 and CDR2: SGDLS, YYNGEE. The length of the CDR3 is 14 residues.

Only one count was recorded for this clone. V and J are TRBV4-1 and TRBJ1-4; weak D call: TRBD1 (5 bases). V was shortened by 1 base and J by 7 bases, with 10 bases between the two germline ends. This CDR3 region has 14 residues. Germline CDR1 MGHRA, CDR2 YSYEKL. The CDR3 DNA sequence: TGCGCCAGCAGCCAAGTCTCGGGGGGTGAAAAACTGTTTTTT. Protein: CASSQVSGGEKLFF.

The rearrangement uses TRBV6-5 and TRBJ2-1; a possible D gene is TRBD2 (6 bases). CDR1 is MNHEY and CDR2 is SVGAGI in the germline V gene. The V end was cut by 6 bases, the J end by 6 bases, with 15 bases between. The CDR3 is 14 residues long. The CDR3 loop is CASREGIVGNEQFF. DNA of the CDR3: TGTGCCAGCAGGGAGGGGATTGTGGGCAATGAGCAGTTCTTC.

A note on this clone: The same CDR3 also results from other DNA sequences found in this sample. This chain links TRBV3-1 (or the pseudogene TRBV3-2) with TRBJ1-1, with 7 bases identical to TRBD1. The trim removed 4 bases at V and 4 bases at J, leaving 3 bases unmatched. From germline, CDR1 is LGHDT and CDR2 YNNKEL (reference sequence). The CDR3 spans 13 residues. This chain's CDR3 is CASSLRQGTEAFF. The CDR3 DNA reads as TGTGCCAGCAGCCTCCGACAGGGCACTGAAGCTTTCTTT.

This chain connects TRBV9 to TRBJ1-1; 7 positions match TRBD1. CDR1 is SGDLS, CDR2 YYNGEE, per germline. CDR3 size: 15 residues. V shed 4 bases, J shed 6 bases, and the junction held 12 bases outside the gene matches. The CDR3 loop is CASSPPTGLGPEAFF. CDR3 bases: TGTGCCAGCAGCCCCCCGACAGGGCTAGGCCCTGAAGCTTTCTTT.

The chain couples TRBV14 to TRBJ2-1; TRBD2 matches at 15 bases. Germline CDR1 SGHDN, CDR2 FVKESK. This CDR3 contains 15 residues. Unmatched junction bases numbered 1, after V lost 9 bases and J lost 1 base. Here the CDR3 reads CASGTSGGSYNEQFF. The CDR3 coding sequence is TGTGCCAGTGGGACTAGCGGGGGGTCCTACAATGAGCAGTTCTTC. The complete variable domain, with remaining parts taken from reference TRBV14 and TRBJ2-1, reads EAGVTQFPSHSVIEKGQTVTLRCDPISGHDNLYWYRRVMGKEIKFLLHFVKESKQDESGMPNNRFLAERTGGTYSTLKVQPAELEDSGVYFCASGTSGGSYNEQFFGPGTRLTVL.

This clone showed up just once. No conserved phenylalanine or tryptophan ends this CDR3, so it is likely a read error. Because the CDR3's place on the DNA is in doubt, the DNA is left out and the CDR3 is given as listed by TCRdb. The rearrangement joins TRBV6-6 to TRBJ1-5. The germline CDR1 and CDR2 sequences are MNHNY and SVGAGI (reference sequence). The CDR3 comprises 9 residues, both ends counted. The CDR3 sequence: CASSYRRRR.